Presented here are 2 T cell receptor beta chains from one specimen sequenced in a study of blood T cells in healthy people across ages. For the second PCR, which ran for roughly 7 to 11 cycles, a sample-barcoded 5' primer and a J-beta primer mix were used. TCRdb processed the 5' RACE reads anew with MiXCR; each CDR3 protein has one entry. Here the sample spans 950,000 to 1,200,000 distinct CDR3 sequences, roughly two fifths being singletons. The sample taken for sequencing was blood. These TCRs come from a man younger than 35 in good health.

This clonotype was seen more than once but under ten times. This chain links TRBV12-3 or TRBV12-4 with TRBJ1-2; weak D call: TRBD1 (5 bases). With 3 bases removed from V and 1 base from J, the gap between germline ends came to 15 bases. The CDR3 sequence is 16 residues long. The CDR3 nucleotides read TGTGCCAGCAGTTTGACAGATCACGGTTTTAACTATGGCTACACCTTC. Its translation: CASSLTDHGFNYGYTF.

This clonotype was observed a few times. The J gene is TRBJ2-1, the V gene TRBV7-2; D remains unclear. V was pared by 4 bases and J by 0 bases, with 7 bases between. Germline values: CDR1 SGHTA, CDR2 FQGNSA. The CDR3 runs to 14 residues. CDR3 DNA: TGTGCCAGCAGCTCCCAGAGCTCCTACAATGAGCAGTTCTTC. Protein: CASSSQSSYNEQFF.